A single sample gave rise to the 8 T cell receptor beta chains below, sequenced in a study of T cell repertoires in cytomegalovirus infection. In TCRdb, the reads were re-called with MiXCR into one record per CDR3 protein. The data hold about half a million distinct CDR3 sequences, with about 33% observed a single time. No antigen has been assigned to these receptors. The specimen was cultured PBMCs, collected from culture after CMV antigen stimulation. The receptors originated from a human donor in good health (CMV status not recorded). Some clones in this sample may be carry-over from other donors' samples.

This clonotype was detected a few times. Relative to the germline gene, one junction end is altered; a read error may explain this. The chain combines TRBV7-2 with TRBJ2-3; TRBD1 might be the D (6 bases). The CDR3 has 15 amino acids. Per germline, CDR1 SGHTA and CDR2 FQGNSA. The CDR3 loop is CASNLEGTRADTQYF. The CDR3 DNA is TGTGCCAGCAACTTAGAGGGGACACGAGCAGATACGCAGTATTTT.

The genes are TRBV20-1 and TRBJ1-1; TRBD1 is a possible D gene (5 bases). The CDR3 consists of 12 residues. Trimming took 5 bases from V and 1 from J, leaving 8 bases between them. Germline V lookup: CDR1 DFQATT, CDR2 SNEGSKA (reference sequence). The CDR3, as DNA: TGCAGTGCTCGGGGGAGGAACACTGAAGCTTTCTTT. This translates into CSARGRNTEAFF.

CDR3 bases: TGTGCCAGCACCATCGCCGGGACTAGCGGCTACAATGAGCAGTTCTTC. Amino acids: CASTIAGTSGYNEQFF. The chain employs TRBV7-6 and TRBJ2-1; 11 nucleotides agree with TRBD2. V lost 7 bases and J lost 3; bases outside the gene matches: 8. Germline assignment: CDR1 SGHVS and CDR2 FNYEAQ. The CDR3 spans 16 residues.

This CDR3 is CSATTQGEGNQPQHF. The CDR3 DNA is TGCAGTGCTACCACTCAGGGGGAGGGCAATCAGCCCCAGCATTTT. The chain employs TRBV20-1 and TRBJ1-5, with 7 bases aligning to TRBD1. The CDR3 is made up of 15 amino acids. Germline V gives CDR1 DFQATT, CDR2 SNEGSKA (reference sequence). Losses at the gene ends were 4 bases for V and 2 bases for J; bases not matched to a gene: 8.

The chain has TRBV9 and TRBJ2-2; 9 nucleotides agree with TRBD2. The J segment lost 4 bases and the V segment lost 1 base, leaving 11 bases of the junction unmatched. Germline-derived CDR1 and CDR2 are SGDLS and YYNGEE. CDR3 length equals 18 residues. The CDR3 coding sequence is TGTGCCAGCAGCGTAACTCCACTGAGCGGGAGGAGCACCGGGGAGCTGTTTTTT. Protein: CASSVTPLSGRSTGELFF.

The rearrangement links TRBV27 to TRBJ2-7, with 9 nucleotides matching TRBD2. The CDR3 has 17 amino acids. The germline CDR1 and CDR2 sequences are MNHEY and SMNVEV (reference sequence). Losses at the gene ends were 2 bases for V and 4 bases for J; bases not matched to a gene: 12. CDR3 DNA sequence: TGTGCCAGCAGTTTAAAAGGGGAACTAGCGGGTGCATACGAGCAGTACTTC. It yields the protein CASSLKGELAGAYEQYF.

The rearrangement links TRBV11-2 to TRBJ1-1; D not resolved. V shed 0 bases and J shed 0 bases, with 8 bases lying between them. CDR1 is SGHAT, CDR2 FQNNGV, per germline. The CDR3 has 15 amino acids. This CDR3 reads CASSLDWNMNTEAFF. The CDR3 DNA reads TGTGCCAGCAGCTTAGACTGGAACATGAACACTGAAGCTTTCTTT.

The chain has TRBV7-9 and TRBJ2-5, with D possibly TRBD1 on 6 matching bases. This CDR3 is 14 amino acids long. Germline values: CDR1 SEHNR, CDR2 FQNEAQ (reference sequence). V was shortened by 6 bases and J by 0 bases, with 11 bases between the two germline ends. CDR3 coding DNA: TGTGCCAGCAGGGACAGAGAGTACCAAGAGACCCAGTACTTC. Encoded protein: CASRDREYQETQYF. Together with reference TRBV7-9 and TRBJ2-5, the CDR3 gives the full variable domain: DTGVSQNPRHKITKRGQNVTFRCDPISEHNRLYWYRQTLGQGPEFLTYFQNEAQLEKSRLLSDRFSAERPKGSFSTLEIQRTEQGDSAMYLCASRDREYQETQYFGPGTRLLVL.